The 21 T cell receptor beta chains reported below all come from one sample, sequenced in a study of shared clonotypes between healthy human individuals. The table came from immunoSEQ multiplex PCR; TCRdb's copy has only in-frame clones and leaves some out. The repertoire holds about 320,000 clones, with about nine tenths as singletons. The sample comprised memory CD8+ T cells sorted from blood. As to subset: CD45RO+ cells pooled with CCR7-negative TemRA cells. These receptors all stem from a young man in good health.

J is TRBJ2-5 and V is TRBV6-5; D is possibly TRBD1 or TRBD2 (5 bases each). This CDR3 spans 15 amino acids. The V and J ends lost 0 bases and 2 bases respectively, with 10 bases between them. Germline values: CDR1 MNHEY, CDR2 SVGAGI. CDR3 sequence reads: CASSYSGTNQETQYF. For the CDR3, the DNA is TGTGCCAGCAGTTACTCAGGGACCAATCAAGAGACCCAGTACTTC.

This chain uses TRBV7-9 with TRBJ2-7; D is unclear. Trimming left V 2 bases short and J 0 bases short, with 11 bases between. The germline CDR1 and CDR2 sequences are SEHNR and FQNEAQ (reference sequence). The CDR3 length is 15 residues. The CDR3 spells CASSLSRTSSYEQYF. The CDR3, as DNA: TGTGCCAGCAGCTTAAGCCGAACCTCCTCCTACGAGCAGTACTTC.

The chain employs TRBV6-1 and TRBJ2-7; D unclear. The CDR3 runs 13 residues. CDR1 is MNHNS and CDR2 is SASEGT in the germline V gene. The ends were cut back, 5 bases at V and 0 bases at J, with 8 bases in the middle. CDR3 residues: CASSSPYSYEQYF. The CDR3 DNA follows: TGTGCCAGCAGTTCCCCCTACTCCTACGAGCAGTACTTC.

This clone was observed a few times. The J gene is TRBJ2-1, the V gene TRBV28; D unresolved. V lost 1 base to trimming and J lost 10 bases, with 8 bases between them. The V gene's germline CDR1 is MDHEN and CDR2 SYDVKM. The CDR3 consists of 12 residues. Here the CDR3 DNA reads TGTGCCAGCAGTTTATCCCAGACAGAGCAGTTCTTC. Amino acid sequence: CASSLSQTEQFF.

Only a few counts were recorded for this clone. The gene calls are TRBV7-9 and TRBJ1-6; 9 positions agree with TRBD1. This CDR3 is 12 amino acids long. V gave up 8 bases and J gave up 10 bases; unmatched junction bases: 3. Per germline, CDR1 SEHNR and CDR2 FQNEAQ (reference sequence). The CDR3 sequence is CASGTGGSPLHF. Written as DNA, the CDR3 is TGTGCCAGCGGAACAGGGGGCTCACCCCTCCACTTT. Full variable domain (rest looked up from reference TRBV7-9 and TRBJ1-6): DTGVSQNPRHKITKRGQNVTFRCDPISEHNRLYWYRQTLGQGPEFLTYFQNEAQLEKSRLLSDRFSAERPKGSFSTLEIQRTEQGDSAMYLCASGTGGSPLHFGNGTRLTVT.

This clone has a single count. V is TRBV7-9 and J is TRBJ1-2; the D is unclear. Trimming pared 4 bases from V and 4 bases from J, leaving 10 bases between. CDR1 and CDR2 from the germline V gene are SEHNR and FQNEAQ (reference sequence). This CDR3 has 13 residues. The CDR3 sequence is CASSSYGVYGYTF. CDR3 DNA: TGTGCCAGCAGCTCCTACGGGGTCTATGGCTACACCTTC.

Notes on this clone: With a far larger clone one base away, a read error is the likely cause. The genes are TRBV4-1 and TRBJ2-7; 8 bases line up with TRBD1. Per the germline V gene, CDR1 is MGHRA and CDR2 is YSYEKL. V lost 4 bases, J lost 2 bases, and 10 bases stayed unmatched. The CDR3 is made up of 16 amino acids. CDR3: CASSRETGASPYEQYF. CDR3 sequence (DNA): TGCGCCAGCAGCCGAGAGACAGGGGCGAGCCCCTACGAGCAGTACTTC.

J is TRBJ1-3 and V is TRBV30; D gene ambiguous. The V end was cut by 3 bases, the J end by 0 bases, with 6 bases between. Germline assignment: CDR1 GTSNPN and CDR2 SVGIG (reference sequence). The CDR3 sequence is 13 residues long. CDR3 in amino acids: CAWRLISGNTIYF. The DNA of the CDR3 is TGTGCCTGGAGACTGATCTCTGGAAACACCATATATTTT.

The CDR3 here is CASSHSTGGWYGYTF. DNA of the CDR3: TGCGCCAGCAGCCATTCGACAGGGGGCTGGTATGGCTACACCTTC. The V and J genes are TRBV4-1 and TRBJ1-2; TRBD1 matches 10 bases. With 3 bases clipped from V and 5 bases from J, the junction kept 6 bases outside the gene matches. Germline loops: CDR1 MGHRA, CDR2 YSYEKL. This CDR3 has 15 residues.

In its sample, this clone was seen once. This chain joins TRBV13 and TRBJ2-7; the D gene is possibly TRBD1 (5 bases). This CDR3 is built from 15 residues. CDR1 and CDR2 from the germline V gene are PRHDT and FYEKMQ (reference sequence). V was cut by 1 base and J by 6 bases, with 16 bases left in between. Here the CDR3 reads CASSLDPQGRGEQYF. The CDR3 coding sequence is TGTGCCAGCAGCTTAGATCCCCAGGGTCGTGGCGAGCAGTACTTC.

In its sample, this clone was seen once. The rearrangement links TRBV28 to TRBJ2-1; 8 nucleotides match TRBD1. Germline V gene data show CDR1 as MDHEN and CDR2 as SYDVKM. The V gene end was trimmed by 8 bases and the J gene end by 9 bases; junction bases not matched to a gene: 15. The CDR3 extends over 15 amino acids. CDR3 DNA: TGTGCCAGCCGCGGCCCGCAGGGGGCGCCGAGTGAGCAGTTCTTC. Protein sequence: CASRGPQGAPSEQFF.

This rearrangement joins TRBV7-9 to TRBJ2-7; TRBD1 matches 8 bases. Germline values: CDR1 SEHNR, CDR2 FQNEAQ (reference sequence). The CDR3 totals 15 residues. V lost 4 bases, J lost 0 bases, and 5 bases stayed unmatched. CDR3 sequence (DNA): TGTGCCAGCAGCTCAGGGGGCGAAAGCTCCTACGAGCAGTACTTC. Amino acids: CASSSGGESSYEQYF.

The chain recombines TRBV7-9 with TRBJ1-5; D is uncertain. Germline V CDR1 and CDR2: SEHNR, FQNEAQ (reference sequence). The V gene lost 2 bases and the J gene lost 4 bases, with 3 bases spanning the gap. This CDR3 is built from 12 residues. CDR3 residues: CASSLWNQPQHF. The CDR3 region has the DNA TGTGCCAGCAGCTTATGGAATCAGCCCCAGCATTTT.

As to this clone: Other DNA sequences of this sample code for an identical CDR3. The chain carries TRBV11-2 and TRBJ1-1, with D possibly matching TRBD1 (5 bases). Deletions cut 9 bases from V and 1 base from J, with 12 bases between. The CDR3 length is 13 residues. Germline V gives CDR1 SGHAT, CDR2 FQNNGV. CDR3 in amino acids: CASSLGRNTEAFF. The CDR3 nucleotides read TGTGCCAGTTCATTGGGACGGAACACTGAAGCTTTCTTT. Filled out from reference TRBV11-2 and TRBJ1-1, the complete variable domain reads EAGVAQSPRYKIIEKRQSVAFWCNPISGHATLYWYQQILGQGPKLLIQFQNNGVVDDSQLPKDRFSAERLKGVDSTLKIQPAKLEDSAVYLCASSLGRNTEAFFGQGTRLTVV.

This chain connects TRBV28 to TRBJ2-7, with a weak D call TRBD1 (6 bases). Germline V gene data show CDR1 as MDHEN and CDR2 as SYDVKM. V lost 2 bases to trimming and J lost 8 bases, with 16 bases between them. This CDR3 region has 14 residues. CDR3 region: CASSLVGRGFQQYF. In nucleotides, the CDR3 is TGTGCCAGCAGTTTAGTGGGCAGGGGCTTTCAGCAGTACTTC.

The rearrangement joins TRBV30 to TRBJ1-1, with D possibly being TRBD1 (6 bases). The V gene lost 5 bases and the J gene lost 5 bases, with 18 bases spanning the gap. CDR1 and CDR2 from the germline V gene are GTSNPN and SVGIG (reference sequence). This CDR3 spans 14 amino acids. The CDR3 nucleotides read TGTGCCTGGGTGCCCTACAGGGATTCGACTGAAGCTTTCTTT. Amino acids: CAWVPYRDSTEAFF.

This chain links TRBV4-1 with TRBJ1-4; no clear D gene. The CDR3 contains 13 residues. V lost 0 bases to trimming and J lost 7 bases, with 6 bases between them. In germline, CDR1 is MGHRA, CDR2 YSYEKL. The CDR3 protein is CASSQEGSEKLFF. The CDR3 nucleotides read TGCGCCAGCAGCCAAGAAGGGTCTGAAAAACTGTTTTTT.

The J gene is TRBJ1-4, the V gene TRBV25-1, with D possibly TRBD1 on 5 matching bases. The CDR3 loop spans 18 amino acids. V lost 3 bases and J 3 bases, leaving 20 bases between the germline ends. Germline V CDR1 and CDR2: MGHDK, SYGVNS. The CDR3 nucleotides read TGTGCCAGCAGTGAGTTTGGGGGGGAAGCTGTCGCTAATGAAAAACTGTTTTTT. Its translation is CASSEFGGEAVANEKLFF.

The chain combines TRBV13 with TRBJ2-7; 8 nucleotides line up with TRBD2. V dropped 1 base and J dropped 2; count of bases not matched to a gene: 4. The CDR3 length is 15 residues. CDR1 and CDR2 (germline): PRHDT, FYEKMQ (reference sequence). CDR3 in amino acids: CASSLVTSGTYEQYF. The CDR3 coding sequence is TGTGCCAGCAGCTTAGTTACTAGCGGAACCTACGAGCAGTACTTC.

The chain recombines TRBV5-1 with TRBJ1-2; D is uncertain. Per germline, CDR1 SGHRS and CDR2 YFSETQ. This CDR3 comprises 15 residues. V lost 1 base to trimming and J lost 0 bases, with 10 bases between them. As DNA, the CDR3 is TGCGCCAGCAGCTTGCGATACGGATCTAACTATGGCTACACCTTC. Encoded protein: CASSLRYGSNYGYTF.

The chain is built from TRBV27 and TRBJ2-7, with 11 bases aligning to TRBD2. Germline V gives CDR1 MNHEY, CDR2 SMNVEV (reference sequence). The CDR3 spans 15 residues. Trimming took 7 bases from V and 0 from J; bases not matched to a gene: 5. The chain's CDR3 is CASTSLAGGSYEQYF. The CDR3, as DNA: TGTGCCAGCACCTCGCTAGCGGGAGGCTCCTACGAGCAGTACTTC.